This T cell receptor (beta chain) was captured by sequencing in a study of shared clonotypes between healthy human individuals. Replicate PCRs run on sorted subsets employed about 220 ng DNA, roughly 30,000 T cell genomes. TCRdb's table, derived via immunoSEQ multiplex PCR, lists solely in-frame clones and lacks some. The table records fewer than 2.5 million clones, approximately 94% of them present only once. The CDR3 has 14 residues. The germline V gene has CDR1 MDHEN and CDR2 SYDVKM. Trimming removed 5 bases from V and 6 bases from J; junction bases left unmatched: 3. J is TRBJ1-6 and V is TRBV28, with 8 bases matching TRBD1. The source is a man younger than 35 in good health. Some clones in this sample may be carry-over from other donors' samples. Sequences were obtained from naive CD4+ T cells from PBMCs. Specified subset: CD45RA+ positively selected. The CDR3 DNA reads as TGTGCCAGCAGTGAGGGGACAGGTAATTCACCCCTCCACTTT. Its translation: CASSEGTGNSPLHF.